This T cell receptor beta chain was recovered during a study of blood T cell repertoires in COVID-19 (dated by TCRdb to the early 2020s). Background for the entire study: Samples from collaborators originated in the United States, Italy and Spain and spanned both the acute and convalescent phases of COVID-19. The dataset comprised deeply sampled blood TCRbeta repertoires from subjects exposed to, actively infected with, or recovered from COVID-19. The material from the prospective study consisted of cDNA or gDNA derived from T cells, B-cell-depleted T cells, or PBMCs. The repertoires were released in a freely available public database intended as a resource for research on the immune response to SARS-CoV-2. HLA class I and class II types, where available, came from metadata supplied by the sample provider rather than from assay-based typing. A de-identified subject ID, COVID-19 status, age in years and sex were almost always included in the sample metadata. The samples were drawn from the first 160 participants of the ongoing ImmuneRACE study and from more than 1,000 subjects provided by 6 global collaborators.

General conclusions and limits of the study: How much clinical and demographic metadata was included differed by source and by participant, and the metadata was provided uncurated.

TCRbeta CDR3 regions were amplified from genomic DNA using the immunoSEQ Assay, a bias-controlled multiplex PCR. The authors' pipeline ran thus. Within the assay, amplification of reference gene primers was used to estimate how many nucleated cells each sample contained. To quantify the absolute abundance of each unique TCRbeta CDR3 rearrangement, sequence reads were collapsed and filtered. For each sample, productive Simpson clonality was calculated by taking the square root of Simpson's diversity index across productive rearrangements. TCRdb limited this immuneACCESS table to in-frame rearrangements with V and J called. A share of clones is missing; checked studies link under half to unresolved V genes, and the rest is unexplained. V and J calls and clone size are given by that table; D and trimming were obtained from the DNA. In this sample the table shows roughly 250,000 clones, roughly 89% of which occur a single time. 1.5% of the sample belongs to the ten largest clones.

A remark on this clone: No cognate antigen has been identified for it. Base qualities are not at hand, and no much larger clone is one base apart.

Samples from volunteer blood donors who had recovered from COVID-19 were contributed by a second Seattle source. Each collaborating institution followed its own protocols to collect whole blood in K2EDTA tubes. For TCRbeta analysis, collaborators shipped samples as frozen whole blood, isolated PBMCs, or DNA extracted from either of those sample types. This sequence was found in a woman in her 40s who had recovered from COVID-19. Sequencing input: peripheral blood.

The DNA reads as follows: TGTGCCAGCAGCGGACGGACTAGCTGGGACACAGATACGCAGTATTTT. Translation gives CASSGRTSWDTDTQYF. The V and J segments used are TRBV7-9 and TRBJ2-3, with 8 bases aligning to TRBD2. The CDR3, from cysteine to phenylalanine, totals 16 residues. The CDR3 DNA has 48 bases and is translated from base 1. The germline V and J ends show losses of 5 bases and 2 bases respectively, and no gene match explains 9 bases of the junction. Based on the germline V gene (reference sequence), the CDR1 and CDR2 sequences are SEHNR and FQNEAQ.